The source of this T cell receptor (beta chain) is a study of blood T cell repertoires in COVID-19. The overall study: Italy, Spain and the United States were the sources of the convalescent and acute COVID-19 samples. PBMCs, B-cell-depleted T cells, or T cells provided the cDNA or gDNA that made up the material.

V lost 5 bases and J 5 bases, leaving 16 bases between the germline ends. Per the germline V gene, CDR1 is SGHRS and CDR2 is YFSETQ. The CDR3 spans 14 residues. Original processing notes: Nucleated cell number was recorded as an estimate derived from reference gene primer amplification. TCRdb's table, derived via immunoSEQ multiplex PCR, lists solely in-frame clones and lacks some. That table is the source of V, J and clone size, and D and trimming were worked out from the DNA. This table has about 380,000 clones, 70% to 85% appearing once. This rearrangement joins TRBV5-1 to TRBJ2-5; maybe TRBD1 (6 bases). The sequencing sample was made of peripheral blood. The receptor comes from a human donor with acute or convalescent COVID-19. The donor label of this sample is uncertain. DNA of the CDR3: TGCGCCAGCAGGGGGATTCCGGGACATGAGACCCAGTACTTC. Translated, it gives CASRGIPGHETQYF.